A selection of T cell receptor beta chains follows, all from one sample in a study of blood T cell repertoires in COVID-19. Clones were read by immunoSEQ multiplex PCR, and TCRdb kept only the in-frame ones, dropping some. The top ten clones hold about 1.7% of a sample with around 100,000 clones, 65% to 90% of them seen once. The specimen was peripheral blood. The receptor source for this set is a man aged 80 or over with acute or convalescent COVID-19. Both conserved end residues are part of each CDR3. A D gene is named only where the DNA matches it firmly. The listing skips clone size in some rows; elsewhere it reads once, few, many or a size class.

V: TRBV2; D: -; J: TRBJ2-7; size: -; CDR3: CASSGSYEQYF; DNA: TGTGCCAGCAGTGGGAGCTACGAGCAGTACTTC
V: TRBV3-1/TRBV3-2; D: -; J: TRBJ1-5; size: -; CDR3: CASSQGRNSNQPQHF; DNA: TGTGCCAGCAGCCAAGGGCGGAATAGCAATCAGCCCCAGCATTTT
V: TRBV15; D: TRBD2; J: TRBJ2-4; size: -; CDR3: CATSRSLAGKNIQYF; DNA: TGTGCCACCAGCCGAAGCCTAGCGGGTAAAAACATTCAGTACTTC
V: TRBV29-1; D: TRBD1; J: TRBJ2-2; size: -; CDR3: CSGGQGGSAGELFF; DNA: TGCAGCGGGGGACAGGGGGGTTCGGCCGGGGAGCTGTTTTTT
V: TRBV7-9; D: TRBD1; J: TRBJ1-2; size: -; CDR3: CASSPGQTNYGYTF; DNA: TGTGCCAGCAGCCCGGGACAGACCAACTATGGCTACACCTTC
V: TRBV6-2/TRBV6-3; D: -; J: TRBJ1-6; size: -; CDR3: CASSYRLDSFTNSPLHF; DNA: TGTGCCAGCAGTTACCGACTGGACAGCTTTACCAATTCACCCCTCCACTTT
V: TRBV10-2; D: -; J: TRBJ2-3; size: -; CDR3: CASSEGSSGDTQYF; DNA: TGCGCCAGCAGTGAGGGGAGTAGCGGAGATACGCAGTATTTT
V: TRBV6-1; D: -; J: TRBJ1-3; size: -; CDR3: CASSERGSSGNTIYF; DNA: TGTGCCAGCAGTGAAAGGGGGTCCTCTGGAAACACCATATATTTT
V: TRBV28; D: -; J: TRBJ2-5; size: -; CDR3: CASSLEETQYF; DNA: TGTGCCAGCAGTTTGGAGGAGACCCAGTACTTC
V: TRBV24-1; D: TRBD1; J: TRBJ1-4; size: medium-sized; CDR3: CATSDGTGSEKLFF; DNA: TGTGCCACCAGTGACGGGACAGGGAGTGAAAAACTGTTTTTT
V: TRBV18; D: TRBD1; J: TRBJ1-3; size: -; CDR3: CASSPSYWDSSGNTIYF; DNA: TGTGCCAGCTCACCTTCGTATTGGGACAGCTCTGGAAACACCATATATTTT
V: TRBV28; D: -; J: TRBJ1-5; size: -; CDR3: CASRTSQGSNQPQHF; DNA: TGTGCCAGCAGGACCTCACAGGGTAGCAATCAGCCCCAGCATTTT
V: TRBV6-5; D: TRBD1; J: TRBJ1-2; size: -; CDR3: CASSSTTGGGGGYTF; DNA: TGTGCCAGCAGTTCTACGACAGGGGGAGGAGGGGGCTACACCTTC
V: TRBV19; D: -; J: TRBJ1-4; size: -; CDR3: CASSIVETAGEKLFF; DNA: TGTGCCAGTAGTATAGTTGAGACAGCGGGTGAAAAACTGTTTTTT
V: TRBV29-1; D: -; J: TRBJ2-1; size: -; CDR3: CSATGLSVNEQFF; DNA: TGCAGCGCAACGGGACTTAGCGTTAATGAGCAGTTCTTC
V: TRBV5-8; D: TRBD1; J: TRBJ1-2; size: -; CDR3: CASRPGTDILNYGYTF; DNA: TGTGCCAGCAGACCAGGGACAGACATTTTGAACTATGGCTACACCTTC
V: TRBV3-1/TRBV3-2; D: -; J: TRBJ1-6; size: -; CDR3: CASSQWGGFGTSGQSPLHF; DNA: TGTGCCAGCAGCCAATGGGGTGGTTTTGGGACTTCGGGGCAGTCACCCCTCCACTTT
V: TRBV6-2/TRBV6-3; D: TRBD1; J: TRBJ1-5; size: -; CDR3: CASSPDRGVGQPQHF; DNA: TGTGCCAGCAGTCCGGACAGGGGGGTTGGTCAGCCCCAGCATTTT
V: TRBV28; D: TRBD1; J: TRBJ1-5; size: -; CDR3: CASSVQGAPNQPQHF; DNA: TGTGCCAGCAGTGTACAGGGGGCGCCCAATCAGCCCCAGCATTTT
V: TRBV5-1; D: -; J: TRBJ1-1; size: -; CDR3: CASSLEFQGNTEAFF; DNA: TGCGCCAGCAGCTTGGAATTTCAGGGGAACACTGAAGCTTTCTTT
V: TRBV28; D: TRBD1; J: TRBJ2-7; size: -; CDR3: CASSPGQGFHEQYF; DNA: TGTGCCAGCAGTCCGGGACAGGGGTTCCACGAGCAGTACTTC
V: TRBV6-4; D: -; J: TRBJ1-6; size: once; CDR3: CASSVNSNSPLHF; DNA: TGTGCCAGCAGTGTTAACAGCAATTCACCCCTCCACTTT
V: TRBV19; D: TRBD1; J: TRBJ2-3; size: -; CDR3: CATGDRGSTDTQYF; DNA: TGTGCCACCGGTGACAGGGGTTCTACAGATACGCAGTATTTT
V: TRBV6-2/TRBV6-3; D: -; J: TRBJ2-2; size: -; CDR3: CASSSWGDTGELFF; DNA: TGTGCCAGCAGTTCTTGGGGGGACACCGGGGAGCTGTTTTTT
V: TRBV6-5; D: -; J: TRBJ2-1; size: -; CDR3: CASRVVAGIDEQFF; DNA: TGTGCCAGCAGGGTGGTGGCAGGGATCGATGAGCAGTTCTTC
V: TRBV20-1; D: TRBD2; J: TRBJ2-5; size: -; CDR3: CSASGPIAGWGQETQYF; DNA: TGCAGTGCTAGTGGCCCCATAGCGGGGTGGGGCCAAGAGACCCAGTACTTC
V: TRBV3-1/TRBV3-2; D: TRBD2; J: TRBJ2-5; size: -; CDR3: CASTSSGSGETQYF; DNA: TGTGCCAGCACCTCTAGCGGGAGTGGAGAGACCCAGTACTTC
V: TRBV5-1; D: TRBD1; J: TRBJ2-2; size: few; CDR3: CASNQGQTGELFF; DNA: TGCGCCAGCAATCAGGGACAGACCGGGGAGCTGTTTTTT
V: TRBV6-5; D: -; J: TRBJ1-1; size: -; CDR3: CASSQTGNTEAFF; DNA: TGTGCCAGCAGCCAGACAGGGAACACTGAAGCTTTCTTT
V: TRBV5-1; D: TRBD1; J: TRBJ2-7; size: -; CDR3: CASSPRGQGAIYEQYF; DNA: TGCGCCAGCAGCCCCCGCGGACAGGGGGCGATATACGAGCAGTACTTC
V: TRBV19; D: -; J: TRBJ2-3; size: -; CDR3: CASHAPKPEDTQYF; DNA: TGTGCCAGTCACGCCCCCAAACCCGAGGATACGCAGTATTTT
V: TRBV5-4; D: -; J: TRBJ2-1; size: -; CDR3: CASSVGQGGEQFF; DNA: TGTGCCAGCAGCGTTGGACAGGGAGGGGAGCAGTTCTTC
V: TRBV3-1/TRBV3-2; D: TRBD2; J: TRBJ2-4; size: -; CDR3: CASSQRLAGSGNIQYF; DNA: TGTGCCAGCAGCCAACGACTAGCGGGATCGGGGAACATTCAGTACTTC
V: TRBV19; D: TRBD1; J: TRBJ2-3; size: -; CDR3: CASSRSDRGDTQYF; DNA: TGTGCCAGTAGTCGGTCGGACAGGGGAGATACGCAGTATTTT
V: TRBV29-1; D: TRBD2; J: TRBJ2-3; size: -; CDR3: CSILAGASDTQYF; DNA: TGCAGCATCCTAGCGGGAGCATCGGATACGCAGTATTTT
V: TRBV5-6; D: TRBD1; J: TRBJ1-2; size: -; CDR3: CASSPGQSYGYTF; DNA: TGTGCCAGCAGCCCGGGACAGTCCTATGGCTACACCTTC
V: TRBV3-1/TRBV3-2; D: TRBD1; J: TRBJ1-2; size: -; CDR3: CASSHGYDRAGKGYTF; DNA: TGTGCCAGCAGCCACGGGTATGACAGGGCGGGAAAAGGCTACACCTTC
V: TRBV6-5; D: -; J: TRBJ2-7; size: -; CDR3: CASSIQDIVSYEQYF; DNA: TGTGCCAGCAGTATACAGGACATAGTCTCCTACGAGCAGTACTTC
V: TRBV11-2; D: -; J: TRBJ2-7; size: -; CDR3: CASSLPGRGRGYEQYF; DNA: TGTGCCAGCAGCTTACCGGGGCGGGGCCGAGGGTACGAGCAGTACTTC
V: TRBV7-9; D: -; J: TRBJ2-7; size: -; CDR3: CASSSTGYEQYF; DNA: TGTGCCAGCAGCTCTACAGGCTACGAGCAGTACTTC
V: TRBV28; D: -; J: TRBJ1-5; size: -; CDR3: CASSHYRGPNQPQHF; DNA: TGTGCCAGCAGTCATTACCGAGGGCCCAATCAGCCCCAGCATTTT
V: TRBV5-4; D: TRBD2; J: TRBJ2-2; size: once; CDR3: CASSSGLAGAGTGELFF; DNA: TGTGCCAGCAGCTCGGGACTAGCGGGAGCTGGGACCGGGGAGCTGTTTTTT
V: TRBV30; D: -; J: TRBJ2-2; size: -; CDR3: CAWSVLAGELFF; DNA: TGTGCCTGGAGTGTTTTAGCCGGGGAGCTGTTTTTT
V: TRBV6-1; D: -; J: TRBJ1-5; size: -; CDR3: CASSEGTVKQPQHF; DNA: TGTGCCAGCAGTGAAGGGACAGTCAAACAGCCCCAGCATTTT